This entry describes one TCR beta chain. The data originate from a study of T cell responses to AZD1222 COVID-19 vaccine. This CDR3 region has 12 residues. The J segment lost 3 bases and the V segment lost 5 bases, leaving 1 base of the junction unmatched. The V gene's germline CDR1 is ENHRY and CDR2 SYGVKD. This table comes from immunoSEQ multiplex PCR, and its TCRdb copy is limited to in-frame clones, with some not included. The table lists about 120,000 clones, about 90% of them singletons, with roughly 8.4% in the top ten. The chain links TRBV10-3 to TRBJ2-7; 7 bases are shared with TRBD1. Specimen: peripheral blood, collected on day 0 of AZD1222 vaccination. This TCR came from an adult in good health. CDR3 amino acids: CAISTGDYEQYF. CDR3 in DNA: TGTGCCATCAGTACAGGGGACTACGAGCAGTACTTC.